The clone carrying this TCR beta chain was counted between two and nine times. As yet, its antigen is unknown. The data belong to a study of cytomegalovirus exposure and HLA in healthy donors. About the study: Some 80 million unique TCRs from HLA-typed donors were held in an early data release.

The study's findings and limits: An ancestry cluster, one associated with Asian ancestry, reportedly showed fewer N-insertions than the approximately 660-donor mean in a later analysis. The productive fraction for most TCR beta V segments was about 87% or about 30% in an earlier analysis. Fewer than 20,000 TCR beta sequences were associated with HLA alleles at 0.05 false discovery rate in a later analysis.

It was with 60 Vbeta and 13 Jbeta primers that the PCR ran. The data were produced by immunoSEQ multiplex PCR, yet TCRdb's version contains in-frame clones alone and is incomplete. This sample has 70,000 to 95,000 clones; 70% to 85% occur once, and the top ten carry 5% to 5.5%. J gave up 5 bases and V 3 bases, and 8 bases lay outside the gene matches. The CDR3 length is 16 residues. CDR1 and CDR2 from the germline V gene are MNHEY and SMNVEV (reference sequence). V is TRBV27 and J is TRBJ2-2, with TRBD1 matching over 8 bases. Material: PBMCs. The sequence derives from a young man in good health and CMV-seropositive. In DNA, the CDR3 is TGTGCCAGCAGTTTTAGGCAGGGGGCTGGGACCGGGGAGCTGTTTTTT. Translation: CASSFRQGAGTGELFF.